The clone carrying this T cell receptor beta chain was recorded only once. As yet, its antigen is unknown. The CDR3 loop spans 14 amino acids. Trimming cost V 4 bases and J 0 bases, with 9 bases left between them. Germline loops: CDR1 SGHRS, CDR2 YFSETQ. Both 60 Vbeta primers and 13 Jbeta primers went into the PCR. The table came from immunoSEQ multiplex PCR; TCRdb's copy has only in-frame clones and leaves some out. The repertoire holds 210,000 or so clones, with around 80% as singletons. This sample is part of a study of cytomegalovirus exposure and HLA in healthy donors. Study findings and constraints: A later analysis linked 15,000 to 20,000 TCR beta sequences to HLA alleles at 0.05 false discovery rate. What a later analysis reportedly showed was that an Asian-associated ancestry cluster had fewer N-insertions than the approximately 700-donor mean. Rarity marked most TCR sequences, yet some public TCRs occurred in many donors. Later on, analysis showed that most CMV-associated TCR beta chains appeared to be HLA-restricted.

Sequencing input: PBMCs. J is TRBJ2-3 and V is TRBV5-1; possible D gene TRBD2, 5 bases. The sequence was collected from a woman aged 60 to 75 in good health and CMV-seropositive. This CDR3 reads CASSPQRSTDTQYF. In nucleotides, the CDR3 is TGCGCCAGCAGCCCCCAGCGGAGCACAGATACGCAGTATTTT.